A single sample gave rise to the 6 T cell receptor beta chains below, sequenced in a study of identical twins. TCRdb reprocessed the 5' RACE reads with MiXCR, giving one entry per CDR3 protein. The repertoire holds around 490,000 distinct CDR3 sequences, with 20% to 25% as singletons. This sample also appeared in a second study, on yellow fever vaccine responses in identical twins.

Sequenced: CD4+ T cells sorted from blood. Every receptor here comes from a woman between 18 and 29 years old in good health.

The V call is TRBV5-1, the J call TRBJ1-1; tentative D call: TRBD1 (6 bases). Germline V CDR1 and CDR2: SGHRS, YFSETQ. With 1 base removed from V and 3 bases from J, the gap between germline ends came to 19 bases. This CDR3 spans 17 amino acids. CDR3 loop: CASSLRRGRGSDTEAFF. The CDR3 DNA is TGCGCCAGCAGCTTGCGGCGGGGGAGGGGGTCGGACACTGAAGCTTTCTTT.

The chain has TRBV12-3 or TRBV12-4 and TRBJ2-3; D call uncertain. The ends were cut back, 4 bases at V and 8 bases at J, with 7 bases in the middle. The CDR3 is made up of 11 amino acids. CDR3 sequence reads: CASSSLTTQYF. The CDR3 DNA follows: TGTGCCAGCAGTTCCCTTACTACGCAGTATTTT.

This clonotype was found a few times. V gene TRBV10-3 combines with J gene TRBJ2-7; possible D gene TRBD2, 6 bases. The CDR3 runs to 19 residues. V was trimmed by 3 bases and J by 0 bases, leaving 24 bases between them. In germline, CDR1 is ENHRY, CDR2 SYGVKD. The CDR3 protein is CAISESPGGAVTLSYEQYF. The CDR3 nucleotides read TGTGCCATCAGTGAAAGCCCCGGAGGGGCCGTCACCCTCTCCTACGAGCAGTACTTC.

This clonotype came up many times. The chain combines TRBV5-5 with TRBJ2-1, with 8 bases identical to TRBD2. The J segment lost 3 bases and the V segment lost 4 bases, leaving 9 bases of the junction unmatched. CDR3 length equals 16 residues. In germline, CDR1 is SGHKS, CDR2 YYEKEE (reference sequence). The CDR3 is CASSPRPGTSYNEQFF. CDR3 nucleotides: TGTGCCAGCAGCCCTCGCCCCGGGACTAGCTACAATGAGCAGTTCTTC. The whole variable domain, filled in from reference TRBV5-5 and TRBJ2-1, reads DAGVTQSPTHLIKTRGQQVTLRCSPISGHKSVSWYQQVLGQGPQFIFQYYEKEERGRGNFPDRFSARQFPNYSSELNVNALLLGDSALYLCASSPRPGTSYNEQFFGPGTRLTVL.

The J gene is TRBJ2-3, the V gene TRBV5-1; D is perhaps TRBD1 or TRBD2 (5 bases each). Per germline, CDR1 SGHRS and CDR2 YFSETQ. The CDR3 sequence is 15 residues long. Trimming shortened V by 2 bases and J by 1 base, and 11 bases separated the two germline ends. The CDR3 spells CASSFSGAGTDTQYF. CDR3 coding DNA: TGCGCCAGCAGCTTCTCCGGGGCCGGCACAGATACGCAGTATTTT.

The gene calls are TRBV7-3 and TRBJ2-3; D perhaps matches TRBD2 (5 bases). CDR3 length: 15 amino acids. Germline V gene data show CDR1 as SGHTA and CDR2 as FQGTGA. Trimming removed 5 bases at V and 4 bases at J, with 16 bases between. The CDR3 sequence is CASSPYGGSADTQYF. CDR3 coding DNA: TGTGCCAGCAGCCCCTACGGTGGGAGTGCAGATACGCAGTATTTT. Full variable domain (remainder filled in from reference TRBV7-3 and TRBJ2-3): GAGVSQTPSNKVTEKGKYVELRCDPISGHTALYWYRQSLGQGPEFLIYFQGTGAADDSGLPNDRFFAVRPEGSVSTLKIQRTERGDSAVYLCASSPYGGSADTQYFGPGTRLTVL.